This T cell receptor beta chain appears in the sequencing data of a study of blood T cell repertoires in COVID-19. Germline assignment: CDR1 SGHNT and CDR2 YYREEE (reference sequence). This CDR3 contains 16 residues. V was clipped by 4 bases and J by 2 bases; unmatched bases: 8. The method was immunoSEQ multiplex PCR; TCRdb's version includes in-frame clones alone and lacks a portion of them. Among around 100,000 clones listed, just over 90% were seen once. The TCR comes from a man between 50 and 59 years old with active COVID-19. Material: peripheral blood. The chain couples TRBV5-4 to TRBJ2-2; 7 nucleotides match TRBD1. In nucleotides, the CDR3 is TGTGCCAGCAGCGCCGCCGGGACAGCCAACACCGGGGAGCTGTTTTTT. Amino acid sequence: CASSAAGTANTGELFF.